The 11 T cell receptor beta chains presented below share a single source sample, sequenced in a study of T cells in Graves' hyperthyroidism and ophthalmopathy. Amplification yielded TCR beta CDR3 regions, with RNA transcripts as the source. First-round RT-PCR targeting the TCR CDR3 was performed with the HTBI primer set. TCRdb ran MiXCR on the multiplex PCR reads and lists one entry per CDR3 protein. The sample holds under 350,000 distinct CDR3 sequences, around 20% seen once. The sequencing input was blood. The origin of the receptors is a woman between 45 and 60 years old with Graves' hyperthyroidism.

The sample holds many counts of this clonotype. CDR3 amino acids: CASSPRNRPSYGYTF. The CDR3, as DNA: TGTGCCAGCAGCCCCCGCAATAGACCCAGCTATGGCTACACCTTC. The chain couples TRBV5-6 to TRBJ1-2; D uncertain. This CDR3 has 15 residues. Germline assignment: CDR1 SGHDT and CDR2 YYEEEE. Trimming cost V 4 bases and J 4 bases, with 17 bases left between them.

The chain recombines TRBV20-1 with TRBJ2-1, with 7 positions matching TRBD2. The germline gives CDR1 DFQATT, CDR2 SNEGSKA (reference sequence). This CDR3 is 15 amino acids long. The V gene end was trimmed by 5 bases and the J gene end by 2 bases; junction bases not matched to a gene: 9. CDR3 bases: TGCAGTGCTGGGAGCGGGGTGAGGCCCTACAATGAGCAGTTCTTC. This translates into CSAGSGVRPYNEQFF.

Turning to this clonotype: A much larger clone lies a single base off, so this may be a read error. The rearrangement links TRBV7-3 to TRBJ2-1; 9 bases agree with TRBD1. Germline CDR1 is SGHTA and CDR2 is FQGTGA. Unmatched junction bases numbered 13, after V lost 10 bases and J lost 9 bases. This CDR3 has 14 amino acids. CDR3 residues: CATSEQGALGEQFF. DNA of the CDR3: TGTGCCACCTCGGAACAGGGGGCCTTAGGTGAGCAGTTCTTC.

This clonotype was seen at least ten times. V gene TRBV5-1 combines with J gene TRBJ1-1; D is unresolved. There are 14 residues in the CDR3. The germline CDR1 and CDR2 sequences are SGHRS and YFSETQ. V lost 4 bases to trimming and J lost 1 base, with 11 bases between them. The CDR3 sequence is CASSPRWGNTEAFF. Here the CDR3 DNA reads TGCGCCAGCAGCCCGAGGTGGGGGAACACTGAAGCTTTCTTT. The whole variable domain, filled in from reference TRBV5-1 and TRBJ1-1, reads KAGVTQTPRYLIKTRGQQVTLSCSPISGHRSVSWYQQTPGQGLQFLFEYFSETQRNKGNFPGRFSGRQFSNSRSEMNVSTLELGDSALYLCASSPRWGNTEAFFGQGTRLTVV.

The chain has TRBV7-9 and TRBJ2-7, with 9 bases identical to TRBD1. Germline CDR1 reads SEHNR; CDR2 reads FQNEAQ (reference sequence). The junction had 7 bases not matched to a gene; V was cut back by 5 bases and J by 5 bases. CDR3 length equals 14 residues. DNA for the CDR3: TGTGCCAGCAGCCTTAGGGGACAGGGAGACGAGCAGTACTTC. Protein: CASSLRGQGDEQYF.

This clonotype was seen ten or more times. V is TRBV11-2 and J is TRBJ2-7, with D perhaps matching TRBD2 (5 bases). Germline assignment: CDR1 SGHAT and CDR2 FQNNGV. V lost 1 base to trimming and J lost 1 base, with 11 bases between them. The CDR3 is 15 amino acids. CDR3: CASSLVGGRSYEQYF. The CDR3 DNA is TGTGCCAGCAGCTTAGTTGGAGGCCGATCCTACGAGCAGTACTTC.

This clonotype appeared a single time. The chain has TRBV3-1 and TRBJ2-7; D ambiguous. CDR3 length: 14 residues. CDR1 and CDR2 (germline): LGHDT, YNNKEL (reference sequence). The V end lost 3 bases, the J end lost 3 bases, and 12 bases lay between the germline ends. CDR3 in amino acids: CASSQGSSYYEQYF. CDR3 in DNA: TGTGCCAGCAGCCAGGGAAGTTCTTACTACGAGCAGTACTTC.

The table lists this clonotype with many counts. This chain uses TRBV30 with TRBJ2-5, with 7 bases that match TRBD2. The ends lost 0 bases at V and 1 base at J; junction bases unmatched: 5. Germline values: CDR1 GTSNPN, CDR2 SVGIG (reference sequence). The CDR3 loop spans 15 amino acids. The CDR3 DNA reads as TGTGCCTGGAGTGTACCTAGCGGATCCCAAGAGACCCAGTACTTC. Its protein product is CAWSVPSGSQETQYF.

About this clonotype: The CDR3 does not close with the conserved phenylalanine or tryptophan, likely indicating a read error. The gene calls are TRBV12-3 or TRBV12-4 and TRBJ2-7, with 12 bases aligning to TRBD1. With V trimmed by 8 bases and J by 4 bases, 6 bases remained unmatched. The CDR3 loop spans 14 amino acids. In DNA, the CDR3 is TGTGCCAGCTCGGGGACAGGGGGCTTTTACGAGCAGTACCTC. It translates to CASSGTGGFYEQYL.

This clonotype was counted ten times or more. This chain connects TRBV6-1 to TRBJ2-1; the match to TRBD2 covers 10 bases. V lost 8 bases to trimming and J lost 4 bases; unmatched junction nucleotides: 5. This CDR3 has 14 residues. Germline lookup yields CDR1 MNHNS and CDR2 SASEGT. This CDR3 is CASSWTSGYNEQFF. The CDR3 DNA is TGTGCCAGCTCCTGGACTAGCGGTTACAATGAGCAGTTCTTC.

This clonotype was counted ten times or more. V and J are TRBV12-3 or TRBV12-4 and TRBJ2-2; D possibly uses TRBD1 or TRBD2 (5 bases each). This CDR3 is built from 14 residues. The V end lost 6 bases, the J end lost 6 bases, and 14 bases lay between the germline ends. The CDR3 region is CASSHEVGAGELFF. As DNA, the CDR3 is TGTGCCAGCAGCCACGAGGTGGGGGCCGGGGAGCTGTTTTTT.